The clone carrying this T cell receptor (beta chain) was counted a few times. Its antigen is still unknown. V lost 9 bases, J lost 1 base, and 9 bases lay in between. The CDR3 length is 12 residues. Germline loops: CDR1 MNHNS, CDR2 SASEGT. This sample was included in a study of post-analysis software for immune sequencing data. Study-wide context: Secondary progressive, relapsing-remitting and progressive-relapsing multiple sclerosis were among the included disease courses.

Every TCR beta cDNA library bore unique molecular identifiers. Starting from around 1 to 10 million T cells, the study yielded 450,000 to 500,000 cDNA molecules. TCRdb reanalysed the PCR reads using MiXCR and keeps one entry per CDR3 protein. Among 350,000 to 450,000 distinct CDR3 sequences listed, 30% to 45% were seen once. Study-wide results and caveats: Relative to controls, patients had about five TRBV segments at higher frequency, with TRBV5-6, TRBV5-1 and TRBV20-1 among these. Samples made in the same batch grouped tightly together by F measure. Controls had significantly higher normalized Chao1 diversity than multiple sclerosis patients.

The chain links TRBV6-1 to TRBJ1-1, with D unclear. The origin of this receptor is a girl under 18 with multiple sclerosis. Sequenced sample: blood. CDR3 nucleotides: TGTGCCAGTTCTACACGGAACACTGAAGCTTTCTTT. Protein sequence: CASSTRNTEAFF.